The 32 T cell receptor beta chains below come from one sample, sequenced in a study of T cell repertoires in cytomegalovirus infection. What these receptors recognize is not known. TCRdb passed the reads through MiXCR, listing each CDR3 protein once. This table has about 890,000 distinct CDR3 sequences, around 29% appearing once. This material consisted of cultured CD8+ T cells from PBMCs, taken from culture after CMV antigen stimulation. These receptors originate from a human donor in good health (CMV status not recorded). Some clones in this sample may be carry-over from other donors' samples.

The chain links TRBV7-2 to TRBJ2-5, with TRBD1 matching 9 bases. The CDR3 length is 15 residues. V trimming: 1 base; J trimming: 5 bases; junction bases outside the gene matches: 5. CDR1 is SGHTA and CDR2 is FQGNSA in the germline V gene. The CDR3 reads CASSLEQGALETQYF. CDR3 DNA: TGTGCCAGCAGCTTAGAACAGGGGGCTTTGGAGACCCAGTACTTC. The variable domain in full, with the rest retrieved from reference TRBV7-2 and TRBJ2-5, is GAGVSQSPSNKVTEKGKDVELRCDPISGHTALYWYRQSLGQGLEFLIYFQGNSAPDKSGLPSDRFSAERTGGSVSTLTIQRTQQEDSAVYLCASSLEQGALETQYFGPGTRLLVL.

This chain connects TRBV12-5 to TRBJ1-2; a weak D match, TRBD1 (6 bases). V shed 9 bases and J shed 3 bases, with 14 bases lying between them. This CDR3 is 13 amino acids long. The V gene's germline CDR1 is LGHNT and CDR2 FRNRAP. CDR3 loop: CARGGSPDYGYTF. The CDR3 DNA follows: TGTGCTAGAGGGGGGTCCCCAGACTATGGCTACACCTTC.

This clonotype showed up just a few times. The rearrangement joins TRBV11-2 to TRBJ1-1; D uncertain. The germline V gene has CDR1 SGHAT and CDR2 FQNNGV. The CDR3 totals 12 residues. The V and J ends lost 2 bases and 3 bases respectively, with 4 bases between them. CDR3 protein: CASSLSYTEAFF. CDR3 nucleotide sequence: TGTGCCAGCAGCTTAAGCTACACTGAAGCTTTCTTT.

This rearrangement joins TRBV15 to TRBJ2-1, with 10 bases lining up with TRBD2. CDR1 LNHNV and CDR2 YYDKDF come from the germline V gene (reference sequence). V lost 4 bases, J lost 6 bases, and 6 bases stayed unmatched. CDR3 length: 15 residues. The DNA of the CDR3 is TGTGCCACCAGCAATCCTAGCGGGGGAAGCAATGAGCAGTTCTTC. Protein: CATSNPSGGSNEQFF.

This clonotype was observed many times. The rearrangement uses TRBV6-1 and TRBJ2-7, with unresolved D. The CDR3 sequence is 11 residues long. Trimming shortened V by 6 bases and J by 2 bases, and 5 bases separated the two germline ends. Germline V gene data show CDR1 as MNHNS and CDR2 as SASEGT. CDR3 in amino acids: CASSNAYEQYF. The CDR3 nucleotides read TGTGCCAGCAGCAATGCCTACGAGCAGTACTTC.

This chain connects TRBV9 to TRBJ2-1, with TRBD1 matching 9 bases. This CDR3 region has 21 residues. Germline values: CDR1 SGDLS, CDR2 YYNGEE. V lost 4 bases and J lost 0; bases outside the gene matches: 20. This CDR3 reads CASSYPKGGTGGQSSYNEQFF. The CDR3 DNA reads TGTGCCAGCAGCTATCCAAAGGGGGGAACAGGGGGCCAGAGCTCCTACAATGAGCAGTTCTTC.

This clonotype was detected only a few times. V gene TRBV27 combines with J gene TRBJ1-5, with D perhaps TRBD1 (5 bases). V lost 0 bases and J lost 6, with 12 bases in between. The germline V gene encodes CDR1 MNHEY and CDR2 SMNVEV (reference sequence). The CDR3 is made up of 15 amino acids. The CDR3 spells CASSLSGPRRQPQHF. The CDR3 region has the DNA TGTGCCAGCAGTTTATCGGGGCCTAGGCGTCAGCCCCAGCATTTT.

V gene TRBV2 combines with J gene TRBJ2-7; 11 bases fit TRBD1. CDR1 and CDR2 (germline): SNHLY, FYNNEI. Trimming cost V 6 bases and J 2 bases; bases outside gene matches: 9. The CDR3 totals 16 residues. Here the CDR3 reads CASRDPRTGGAYEQYF. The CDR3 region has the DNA TGTGCCAGCAGGGATCCCCGGACAGGGGGCGCCTACGAGCAGTACTTC. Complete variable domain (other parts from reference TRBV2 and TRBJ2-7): EPEVTQTPSHQVTQMGQEVILRCVPISNHLYFYWYRQILGQKVEFLVSFYNNEISEKSEIFDDQFSVERPDGSNFTLKIRSTKLEDSAMYFCASRDPRTGGAYEQYFGPGTRLTVT.

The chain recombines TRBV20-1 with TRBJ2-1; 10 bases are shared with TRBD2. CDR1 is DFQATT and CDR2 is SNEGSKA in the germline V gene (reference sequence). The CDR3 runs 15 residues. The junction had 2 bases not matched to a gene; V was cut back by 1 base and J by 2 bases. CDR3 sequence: CSARGTSGAYNEQFF. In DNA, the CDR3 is TGCAGTGCTAGAGGCACTAGCGGGGCCTACAATGAGCAGTTCTTC.

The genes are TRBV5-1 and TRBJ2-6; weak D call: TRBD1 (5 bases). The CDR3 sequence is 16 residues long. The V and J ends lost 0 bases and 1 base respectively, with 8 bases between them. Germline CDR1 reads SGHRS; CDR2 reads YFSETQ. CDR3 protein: CASSLEQGSGANVLTF. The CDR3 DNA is TGCGCCAGCAGCTTGGAGCAGGGTTCTGGGGCCAACGTCCTGACTTTC.

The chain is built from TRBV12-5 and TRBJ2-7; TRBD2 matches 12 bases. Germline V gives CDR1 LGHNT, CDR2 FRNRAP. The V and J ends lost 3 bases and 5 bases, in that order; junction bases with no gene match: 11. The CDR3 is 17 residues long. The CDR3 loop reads CASGFLTSGGTRNEQYF. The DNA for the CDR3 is TGTGCTAGTGGTTTCTTGACTAGCGGGGGCACAAGAAACGAGCAGTACTTC.

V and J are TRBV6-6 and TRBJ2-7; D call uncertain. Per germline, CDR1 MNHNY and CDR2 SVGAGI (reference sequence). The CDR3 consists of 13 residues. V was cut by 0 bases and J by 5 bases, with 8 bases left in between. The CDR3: CASSYSWSHEQYF. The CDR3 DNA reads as TGTGCCAGCAGTTACTCGTGGAGCCACGAGCAGTACTTC.

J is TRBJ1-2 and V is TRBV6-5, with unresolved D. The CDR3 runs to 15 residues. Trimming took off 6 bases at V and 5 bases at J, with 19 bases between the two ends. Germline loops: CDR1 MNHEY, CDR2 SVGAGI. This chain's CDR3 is CASRLTAVARYGYTF. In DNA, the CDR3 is TGTGCCAGCAGATTGACCGCTGTCGCTCGATATGGCTACACCTTC.

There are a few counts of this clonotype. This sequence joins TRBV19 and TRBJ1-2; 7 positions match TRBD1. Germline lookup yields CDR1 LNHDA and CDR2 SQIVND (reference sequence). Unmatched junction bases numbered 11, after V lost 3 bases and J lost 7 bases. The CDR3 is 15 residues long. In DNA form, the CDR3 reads TGTGCCAGTAGTATCCGGACAGGACCCCTGCGTGGCTACACCTTC. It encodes CASSIRTGPLRGYTF.

The CDR3 sequence is CASSYSAGWNTEAFF. Here the CDR3 DNA reads TGTGCCAGCAGTTACTCTGCAGGGTGGAACACTGAAGCTTTCTTT. The V call is TRBV6-8, the J call TRBJ1-1; D might be TRBD1 (5 bases). Trimming took 0 bases from V and 1 from J, leaving 9 bases between them. The CDR3 has 15 amino acids. Germline loops: CDR1 MNHGY, CDR2 SAAAGT.

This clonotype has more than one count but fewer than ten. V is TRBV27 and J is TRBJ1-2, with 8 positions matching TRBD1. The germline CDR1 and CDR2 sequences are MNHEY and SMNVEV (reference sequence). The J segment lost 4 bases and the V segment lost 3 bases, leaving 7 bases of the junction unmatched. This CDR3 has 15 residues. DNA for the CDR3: TGTGCCAGCAGTTTCACCGGGACAGGATTCTATGGCTACACCTTC. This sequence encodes CASSFTGTGFYGYTF.

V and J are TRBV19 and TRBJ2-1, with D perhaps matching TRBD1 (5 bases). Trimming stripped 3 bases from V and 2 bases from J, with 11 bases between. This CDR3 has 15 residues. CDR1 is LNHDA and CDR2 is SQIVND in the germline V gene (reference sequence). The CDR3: CASSIKGRAYNEQFF. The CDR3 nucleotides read TGTGCCAGTAGTATTAAGGGCAGGGCCTACAATGAGCAGTTCTTC. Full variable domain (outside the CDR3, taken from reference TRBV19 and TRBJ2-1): DGGITQSPKYLFRKEGQNVTLSCEQNLNHDAMYWYRQDPGQGLRLIYYSQIVNDFQKGDIAEGYSVSREKKESFPLTVTSAQKNPTAFYLCASSIKGRAYNEQFFGPGTRLTVL.

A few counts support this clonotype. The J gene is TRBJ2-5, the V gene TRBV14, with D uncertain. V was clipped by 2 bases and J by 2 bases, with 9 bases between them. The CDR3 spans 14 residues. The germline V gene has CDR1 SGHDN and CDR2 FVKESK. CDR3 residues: CASSQRPLQETQYF. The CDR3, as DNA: TGTGCCAGCAGCCAACGACCCCTACAAGAGACCCAGTACTTC.

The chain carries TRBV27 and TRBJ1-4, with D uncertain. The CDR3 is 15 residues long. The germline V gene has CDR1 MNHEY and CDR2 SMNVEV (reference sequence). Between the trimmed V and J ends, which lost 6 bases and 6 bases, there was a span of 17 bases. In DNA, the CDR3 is TGTGCCAGCAGCCCCTTACCTATGGTCGATGAAAAACTGTTTTTT. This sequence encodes CASSPLPMVDEKLFF.

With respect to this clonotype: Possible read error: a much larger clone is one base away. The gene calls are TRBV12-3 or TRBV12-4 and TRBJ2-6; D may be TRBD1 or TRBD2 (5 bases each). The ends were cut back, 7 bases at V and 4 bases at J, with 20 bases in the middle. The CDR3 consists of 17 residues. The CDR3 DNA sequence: TGTGCCAGCAATTTCATCCAGGGACCTGGCGGGGCCAACGTCCTGACTTTC. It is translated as CASNFIQGPGGANVLTF.

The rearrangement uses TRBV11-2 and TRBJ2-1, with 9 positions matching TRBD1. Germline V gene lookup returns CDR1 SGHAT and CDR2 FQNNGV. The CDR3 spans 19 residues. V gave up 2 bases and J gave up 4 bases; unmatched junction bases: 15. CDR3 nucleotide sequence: TGTGCCAGCAGCTTATCACCTTTGCTGGGGGACAGGGAGTACAATGAGCAGTTCTTC. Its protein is CASSLSPLLGDREYNEQFF.

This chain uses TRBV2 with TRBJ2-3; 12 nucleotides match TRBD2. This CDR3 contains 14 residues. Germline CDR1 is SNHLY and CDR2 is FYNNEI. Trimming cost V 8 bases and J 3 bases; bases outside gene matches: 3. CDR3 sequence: CASRTSGETDTQYF. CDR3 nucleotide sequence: TGTGCCAGCCGGACTAGCGGGGAGACAGATACGCAGTATTTT.

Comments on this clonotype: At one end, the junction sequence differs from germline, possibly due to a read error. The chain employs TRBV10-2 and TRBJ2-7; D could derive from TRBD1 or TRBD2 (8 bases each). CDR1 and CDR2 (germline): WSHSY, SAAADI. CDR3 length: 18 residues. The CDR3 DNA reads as TGCGCCAGCAGTGAGCCGGGGGGGGACAGGCGGAGCTCCAACGAGCAGTACTTC. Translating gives CASSEPGGDRRSSNEQYF.

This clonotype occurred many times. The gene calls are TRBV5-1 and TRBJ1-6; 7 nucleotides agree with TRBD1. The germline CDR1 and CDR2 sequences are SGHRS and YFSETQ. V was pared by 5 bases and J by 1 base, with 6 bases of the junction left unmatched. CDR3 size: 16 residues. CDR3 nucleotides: TGCGCCAGCAGAGACGACAGGGCTTCCTATAATTCACCCCTCCACTTT. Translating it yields CASRDDRASYNSPLHF.

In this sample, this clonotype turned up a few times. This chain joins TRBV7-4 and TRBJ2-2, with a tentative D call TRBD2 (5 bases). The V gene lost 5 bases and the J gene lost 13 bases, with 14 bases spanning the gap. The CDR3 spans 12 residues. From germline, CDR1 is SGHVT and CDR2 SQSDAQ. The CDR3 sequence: CASSVDVAGLFF. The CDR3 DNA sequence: TGTGCCAGCAGCGTCGACGTCGCGGGGCTGTTTTTT.

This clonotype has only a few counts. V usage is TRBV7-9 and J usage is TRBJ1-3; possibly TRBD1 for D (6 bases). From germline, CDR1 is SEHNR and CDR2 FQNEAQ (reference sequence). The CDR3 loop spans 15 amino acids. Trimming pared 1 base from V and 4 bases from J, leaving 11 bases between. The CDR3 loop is CASSLDRETGNTIYF. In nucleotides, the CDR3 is TGTGCCAGCAGCTTAGACAGGGAGACGGGAAACACCATATATTTT. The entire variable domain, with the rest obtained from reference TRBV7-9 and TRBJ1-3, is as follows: DTGVSQNPRHKITKRGQNVTFRCDPISEHNRLYWYRQTLGQGPEFLTYFQNEAQLEKSRLLSDRFSAERPKGSFSTLEIQRTEQGDSAMYLCASSLDRETGNTIYFGEGSWLTVV.

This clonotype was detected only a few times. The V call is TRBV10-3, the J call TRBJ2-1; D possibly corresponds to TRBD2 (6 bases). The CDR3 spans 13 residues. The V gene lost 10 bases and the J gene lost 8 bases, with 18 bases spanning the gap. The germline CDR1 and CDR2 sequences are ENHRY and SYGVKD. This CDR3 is CATTVGGVDEQFF. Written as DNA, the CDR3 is TGTGCCACCACCGTGGGCGGGGTCGATGAGCAGTTCTTC.

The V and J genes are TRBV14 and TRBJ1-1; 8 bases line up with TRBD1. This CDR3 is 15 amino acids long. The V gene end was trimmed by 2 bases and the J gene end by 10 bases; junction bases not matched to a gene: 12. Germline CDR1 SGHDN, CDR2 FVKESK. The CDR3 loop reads CASSQLGTGTGGAFF. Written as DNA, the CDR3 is TGTGCCAGCAGCCAACTTGGGACAGGAACAGGGGGAGCTTTCTTT. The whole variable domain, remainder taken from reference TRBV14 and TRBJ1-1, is EAGVTQFPSHSVIEKGQTVTLRCDPISGHDNLYWYRRVMGKEIKFLLHFVKESKQDESGMPNNRFLAERTGGTYSTLKVQPAELEDSGVYFCASSQLGTGTGGAFFGQGTRLTVV.

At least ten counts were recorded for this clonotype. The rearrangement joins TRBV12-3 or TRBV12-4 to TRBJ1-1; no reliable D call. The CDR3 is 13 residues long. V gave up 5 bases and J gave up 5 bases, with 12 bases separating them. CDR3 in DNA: TGTGCCAGCAGTGATGCAGTCGGAACTGAAGCTTTCTTT. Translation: CASSDAVGTEAFF.

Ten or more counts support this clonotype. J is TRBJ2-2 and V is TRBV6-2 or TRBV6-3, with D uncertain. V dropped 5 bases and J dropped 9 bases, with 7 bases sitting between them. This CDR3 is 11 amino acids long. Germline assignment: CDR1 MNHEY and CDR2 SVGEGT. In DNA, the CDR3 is TGTGCCAGCAGTGGTGGCTGGGAGCTGTTTTTT. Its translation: CASSGGWELFF.

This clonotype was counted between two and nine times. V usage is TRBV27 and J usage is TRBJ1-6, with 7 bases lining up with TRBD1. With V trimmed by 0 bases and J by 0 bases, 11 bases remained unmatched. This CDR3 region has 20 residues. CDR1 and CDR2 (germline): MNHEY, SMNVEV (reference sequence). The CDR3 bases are TGTGCCAGCAGTTTATCATCGGGGCTCCGGGACAGCTCCTATAATTCACCCCTCCACTTT. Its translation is CASSLSSGLRDSSYNSPLHF.

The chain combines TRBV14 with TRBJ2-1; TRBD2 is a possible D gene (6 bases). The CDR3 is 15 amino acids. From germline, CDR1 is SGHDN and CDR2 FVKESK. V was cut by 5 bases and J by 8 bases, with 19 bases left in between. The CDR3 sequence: CASSNLRAGRDEQFF. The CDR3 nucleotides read TGTGCCAGCAGCAACTTGAGAGCGGGCCGTGATGAGCAGTTCTTC.